The 26 T cell receptor beta chains below come from one sample, sequenced in a study of cytomegalovirus exposure and HLA in healthy donors. The primer mix had 60 Vbeta and 13 Jbeta primers. Using immunoSEQ multiplex PCR, the repertoire was profiled, and TCRdb retains in-frame clones only, with some absent. The table has 150,000 to 170,000 clones, around 80% seen once; the top ten hold approximately 1.4%. The sequenced material came from PBMCs. The receptors here all came from a man younger than 30 in good health and CMV-seronegative.

This CDR3 reads CASSLDLAGHNEQFF. CDR3 bases: TGTGCCAGCAGCTTAGACCTAGCGGGTCACAATGAGCAGTTCTTC. This sequence joins TRBV7-6 and TRBJ2-1, with TRBD2 matching over 8 bases. V lost 1 base, J lost 5 bases, and 4 bases stayed unmatched. Germline CDR1 SGHVS, CDR2 FNYEAQ. The CDR3 length is 15 residues. Looking up the rest from reference TRBV7-6 and TRBJ2-1 gives the full variable domain: GAGVSQSPRYKVTKRGQDVALRCDPISGHVSLYWYRQALGQGPEFLTYFNYEAQQDKSGLPNDRFSAERPEGSISTLTIQRTEQRDSAMYRCASSLDLAGHNEQFFGPGTRLTVL.

The chain couples TRBV6-5 to TRBJ2-1; TRBD1 agrees at 9 bases. Trimming removed 7 bases from V and 6 bases from J; junction bases left unmatched: 10. The V gene's germline CDR1 is MNHEY and CDR2 SVGAGI. There are 15 residues in the CDR3. The CDR3 reads CASTTGTGFPNEQFF. The CDR3 coding sequence is TGTGCCAGCACCACCGGGACAGGGTTTCCCAATGAGCAGTTCTTC.

The CDR3, as DNA: TGTGCCAGCAGCTTAAGACAGGGAGATACGCAGTATTTT. Translation gives CASSLRQGDTQYF. The rearrangement uses TRBV7-7 and TRBJ2-3; TRBD1 agrees at 7 bases. Germline values: CDR1 SSHAT, CDR2 FNYEAQ (reference sequence). V was pared by 2 bases and J by 5 bases, with 1 base of the junction left unmatched. The CDR3 contains 13 residues.

This chain joins TRBV7-9 and TRBJ2-7, with D hard to call. Per germline, CDR1 SEHNR and CDR2 FQNEAQ (reference sequence). The CDR3 length is 11 residues. The V end was cut by 4 bases, the J end by 6 bases, with 7 bases between. DNA of the CDR3: TGTGCCAGCAGCTCCCGGAGCGAGCAGTACTTC. Its translation: CASSSRSEQYF.

V and J are TRBV5-6 and TRBJ2-3, with TRBD1 matching 7 bases. CDR1 and CDR2 from the germline V gene are SGHDT and YYEEEE. Trimming took 4 bases from V and 5 from J; bases not matched to a gene: 13. CDR3 length: 16 residues. CDR3 region: CASSLRGGQRRDTQYF. CDR3 nucleotides: TGTGCCAGCAGCCTTCGTGGGGGACAGAGGCGAGATACGCAGTATTTT.

The chain has TRBV15 and TRBJ2-2, with D perhaps TRBD2 (5 bases). The CDR3 runs to 15 residues. CDR1 and CDR2 from the germline V gene are LNHNV and YYDKDF (reference sequence). Trimming removed 0 bases from V and 5 bases from J, with 10 bases in between. The chain's CDR3 is CATSRESRETGELFF. The DNA of the CDR3 is TGTGCCACCAGCAGAGAGTCACGGGAAACCGGGGAGCTGTTTTTT.

The V and J genes are TRBV27 and TRBJ2-2, with TRBD2 identical over 13 bases. The germline gives CDR1 MNHEY, CDR2 SMNVEV (reference sequence). The ends lost 8 bases at V and 6 bases at J; junction bases unmatched: 6. The CDR3 runs to 15 residues. CDR3 loop: CASFGLAGVPGELFF. The CDR3 DNA reads as TGTGCCAGCTTCGGACTAGCGGGAGTACCCGGGGAGCTGTTTTTT.

This chain uses TRBV14 with TRBJ1-1, with 7 bases lining up with TRBD1. Germline values: CDR1 SGHDN, CDR2 FVKESK. Unmatched junction bases numbered 2, after V lost 2 bases and J lost 5 bases. The CDR3 covers 13 residues. The CDR3 reads CASSQQGGTEAFF. In DNA, the CDR3 is TGTGCCAGCAGCCAACAGGGGGGAACTGAAGCTTTCTTT.

The chain combines TRBV9 with TRBJ2-5; 10 bases agree with TRBD1. This CDR3 has 16 amino acids. The J segment lost 4 bases and the V segment lost 2 bases, leaving 8 bases of the junction unmatched. CDR1 SGDLS and CDR2 YYNGEE come from the germline V gene. CDR3 protein: CASSVGGRDRGETQYF. The CDR3 nucleotides are TGTGCCAGCAGCGTGGGGGGGCGGGACAGGGGAGAGACCCAGTACTTC.

A remark on this clone: The junction and the germline gene differ at one end; a read error may be behind it. V usage is TRBV7-9 and J usage is TRBJ2-7; the match to TRBD1 covers 8 bases. Germline lookup yields CDR1 SEHNR and CDR2 FQNEAQ (reference sequence). This CDR3 comprises 17 residues. The CDR3 region has the DNA TGTTCCAGCAGCTTGGGTTACAGGGGGACTCCCTCCTACGAGCAGTACTTC. The encoded protein is CSSSLGYRGTPSYEQYF.

The chain carries TRBV6-6 and TRBJ1-1, with D possibly being TRBD1 (5 bases). The CDR3 contains 13 residues. V was cut by 0 bases and J by 4 bases, with 6 bases left in between. CDR1 and CDR2 (germline): MNHNY, SVGAGI (reference sequence). This CDR3 reads CASSYSRGTEAFF. The CDR3 DNA reads as TGTGCCAGCAGTTACTCAAGGGGCACTGAAGCTTTCTTT.

V gene TRBV19 combines with J gene TRBJ2-5; 7 bases agree with TRBD1. CDR3 size: 15 residues. The germline V gene encodes CDR1 LNHDA and CDR2 SQIVND (reference sequence). The V segment lost 6 bases and the J segment 5 bases; nucleotides outside the gene matches: 12. The CDR3: CASRITGAWSETQYF. CDR3 coding DNA: TGTGCCAGTAGGATTACAGGGGCTTGGTCGGAGACCCAGTACTTC.

This chain uses TRBV27 with TRBJ2-5; 8 bases are a match to TRBD1. V lost 1 base to trimming and J lost 3 bases; unmatched junction nucleotides: 4. The CDR3 has 15 residues. Per germline, CDR1 MNHEY and CDR2 SMNVEV (reference sequence). The CDR3 bases are TGTGCCAGCAGTTTATGGGCAGGGGGCGAAGAGACCCAGTACTTC. It is translated as CASSLWAGGEETQYF.

The CDR3 DNA reads as TGCGCCAGCAGCCAAGGGTGGGGCAGCTACGAGCAGTACTTC. It encodes CASSQGWGSYEQYF. The V call is TRBV4-3, the J call TRBJ2-7, with a tentative D call TRBD1 (5 bases). The CDR3 is 14 amino acids. The V gene's germline CDR1 is LGHNA and CDR2 YSLEER. Trimming pared 1 base from V and 3 bases from J, leaving 10 bases between.

This chain joins TRBV7-8 and TRBJ2-1, with a possible D match to TRBD1 (7 bases). The CDR3 runs 17 residues. V was pared by 1 base and J by 8 bases, with 21 bases between. Germline V CDR1 and CDR2: SGHVS, FQNEAQ. Here the CDR3 DNA reads TGTGCCAGCAGCTTAGGAGTAGGAGGGGGCTACTTAGATGAGCAGTTCTTC. Residues: CASSLGVGGGYLDEQFF.

This chain links TRBV19 with TRBJ2-1; TRBD2 aligns across 11 bases. This CDR3 contains 15 residues. V was clipped by 4 bases and J by 5 bases; unmatched bases: 4. Germline CDR1 and CDR2: LNHDA and SQIVND (reference sequence). CDR3 residues: CASSRGTSGNNEQFF. The CDR3 DNA sequence: TGTGCCAGTAGTAGGGGGACTAGCGGAAACAATGAGCAGTTCTTC.

This clone was picked up a small number of times. The chain carries TRBV19 and TRBJ2-2, with 7 bases fitting TRBD1. Trimming took 6 bases from V and 4 from J; bases not matched to a gene: 5. The germline gives CDR1 LNHDA, CDR2 SQIVND (reference sequence). CDR3 length: 14 residues. CDR3 residues: CASSLGGGTGELFF. The CDR3, as DNA: TGTGCCAGTAGCCTAGGGGGCGGCACCGGGGAGCTGTTTTTT.

A single count supports this clone. The rearrangement joins TRBV28 to TRBJ1-1; D gene ambiguous. This CDR3 comprises 16 residues. Germline values: CDR1 MDHEN, CDR2 SYDVKM. Trimming took 4 bases from V and 0 from J, leaving 15 bases between them. Written as DNA, the CDR3 is TGTGCCAGCAGTTCTCTCCGGGGATACATGAACACTGAAGCTTTCTTT. Its protein is CASSSLRGYMNTEAFF.

This clone has just one count. V gene TRBV2 combines with J gene TRBJ2-1; D might be TRBD1 (5 bases). Deletions cut 3 bases from V and 11 bases from J, with 20 bases between. The germline CDR1 and CDR2 sequences are SNHLY and FYNNEI. The CDR3 is 15 amino acids. CDR3 protein: CASSDWGSQGGKQFF. In nucleotides, the CDR3 is TGTGCCAGCAGTGATTGGGGATCCCAGGGCGGTAAGCAGTTCTTC.

V gene TRBV6-6 combines with J gene TRBJ2-5; D not resolved. The germline V and J ends were trimmed by 10 bases and 5 bases, with 20 bases remaining between them. Germline V gene lookup returns CDR1 MNHNY and CDR2 SVGAGI (reference sequence). CDR3 length: 14 amino acids. The CDR3 spells CATPRRNPTETQYF. DNA of the CDR3: TGTGCCACCCCGCGGCGCAATCCGACGGAGACCCAGTACTTC.

V and J are TRBV5-6 and TRBJ2-7, with TRBD2 identical over 8 bases. The CDR3 spans 14 residues. Germline loops: CDR1 SGHDT, CDR2 YYEEEE. V shed 6 bases and J 3 bases; nucleotides not matched to a gene: 8. CDR3 protein: CASNQLAAHYEQYF. For the CDR3, the DNA is TGTGCCAGCAACCAACTAGCGGCTCACTACGAGCAGTACTTC.

This clone was observed a handful of times. The V and J genes are TRBV9 and TRBJ2-5, with 9 bases identical to TRBD2. V was pared by 4 bases and J by 3 bases, with 10 bases of the junction left unmatched. This CDR3 contains 16 residues. Looked up from germline, CDR1 is SGDLS and CDR2 is YYNGEE. CDR3 DNA: TGTGCCAGCAGCCCCAGGGGTAGCGGGAGAGAAGAGACCCAGTACTTC. Its protein is CASSPRGSGREETQYF.

The chain uses TRBV7-2 and TRBJ1-5, with 7 bases identical to TRBD1. The ends lost 5 bases at V and 0 bases at J; junction bases unmatched: 7. CDR1 is SGHTA, CDR2 FQGNSA, per germline. The CDR3 is 16 residues long. The CDR3 loop is CASSVNAGGSNQPQHF. The CDR3 DNA reads as TGTGCCAGCAGCGTAAATGCAGGGGGTAGCAATCAGCCCCAGCATTTT. The whole variable domain, filled in from reference TRBV7-2 and TRBJ1-5, reads GAGVSQSPSNKVTEKGKDVELRCDPISGHTALYWYRQSLGQGLEFLIYFQGNSAPDKSGLPSDRFSAERTGGSVSTLTIQRTQQEDSAVYLCASSVNAGGSNQPQHFGDGTRLSIL.

The chain couples TRBV19 to TRBJ2-1; D is uncertain. This CDR3 has 11 amino acids. Germline V gives CDR1 LNHDA, CDR2 SQIVND (reference sequence). The V end lost 1 base, the J end lost 8 bases, and 3 bases lay between the germline ends. CDR3 amino acids: CASSIGDEQFF. The DNA for the CDR3 is TGTGCCAGTAGTATAGGCGATGAGCAGTTCTTC.

This chain connects TRBV6-1 to TRBJ1-4; a possible D gene is TRBD1 (5 bases). V was cut by 6 bases and J by 0 bases, with 8 bases left in between. Germline V gives CDR1 MNHNS, CDR2 SASEGT. This CDR3 has 14 amino acids. The CDR3 loop is CASRDTATNEKLFF. The CDR3 DNA is TGTGCCAGCAGGGACACCGCAACTAATGAAAAACTGTTTTTT.

The chain combines TRBV4-3 with TRBJ1-2; a weak D match, TRBD1 (6 bases). The germline V and J ends were trimmed by 0 bases and 6 bases, with 11 bases remaining between them. There are 14 residues in the CDR3. The germline CDR1 and CDR2 sequences are LGHNA and YSLEER. CDR3 in DNA: TGCGCCAGCAGCCAAGATTTACAGGGTCATGGCTACACCTTC. Its translation: CASSQDLQGHGYTF.